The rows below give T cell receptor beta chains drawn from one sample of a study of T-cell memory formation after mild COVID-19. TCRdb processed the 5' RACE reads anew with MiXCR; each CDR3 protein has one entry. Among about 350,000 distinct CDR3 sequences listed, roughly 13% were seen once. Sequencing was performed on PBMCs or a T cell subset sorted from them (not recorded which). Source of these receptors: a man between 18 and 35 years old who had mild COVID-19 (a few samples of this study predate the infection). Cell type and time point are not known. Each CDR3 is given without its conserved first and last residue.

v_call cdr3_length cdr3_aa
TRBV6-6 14 ASSARGGISGTEAF
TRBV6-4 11 ASSVSRFGRQF
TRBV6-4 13 ASSEGGGAADTQY
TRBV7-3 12 ASSRGSAYTEAF
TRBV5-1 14 ASSKLAGTVGDTQY
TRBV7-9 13 ASRLKEGGTGELF
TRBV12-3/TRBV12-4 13 ASSSTGDFTDTQY
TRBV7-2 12 ASSLAGGLETQY
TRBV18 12 ASSPGGLSYEQY
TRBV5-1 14 ASSLAEGGANYGYT
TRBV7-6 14 ASSLDIRAAGGEQF